What follows are 31 T cell receptor beta chains derived from one specimen sequenced in a study of CD8+ T cells in alopecia areata. The authors extracted RNA and reverse transcribed it into cDNA as the sequencing template. Libraries were prepared by immunoSEQ multiplex PCR; TCRdb keeps only in-frame clonotypes and omits some of them. In the table there are 200,000 to 250,000 clones, roughly 56% of which are singletons. Treatment in this sample: oral pan-JAK inhibitor, 5-10 mg twice daily. The input for sequencing was CD4+ T cells sorted from blood, taken at week 4, from a patient treated with tofacitinib. Every receptor here comes from a human donor with alopecia areata.

This chain links TRBV5-1 with TRBJ2-7, with TRBD1 matching over 8 bases. Germline trimming cut 2 bases from V and 6 bases from J; bases unmatched to any gene: 7. The CDR3 length is 14 residues. The V gene's germline CDR1 is SGHRS and CDR2 YFSETQ. The CDR3 DNA follows: TGCGCCAGCAGCTTCGGACAGGGAACTGGCGAGCAGTACTTC. It specifies CASSFGQGTGEQYF.

The chain recombines TRBV11-2 with TRBJ2-1; 10 nucleotides align to TRBD2. V shed 5 bases, J shed 9 bases, and the junction held 13 bases outside the gene matches. The CDR3 totals 16 residues. CDR1 SGHAT and CDR2 FQNNGV come from the germline V gene. In DNA, the CDR3 is TGTGCCAGCAGCCCGTTCGGGGTAGCGGGGGGCAGTGAGCAGTTCTTC. It specifies CASSPFGVAGGSEQFF.

In its sample, this clone was seen a few times. The chain is built from TRBV2 and TRBJ2-3; 7 bases line up with TRBD2. CDR3 length: 15 amino acids. Germline-derived CDR1 and CDR2 are SNHLY and FYNNEI. J lost 1 base, V lost 6 bases, and 7 bases had no gene match. CDR3 in amino acids: CASSPERGRTDTQYF. In DNA, the CDR3 is TGTGCCAGCAGCCCCGAGCGGGGACGCACAGATACGCAGTATTTT. Full variable domain (missing parts from reference TRBV2 and TRBJ2-3): EPEVTQTPSHQVTQMGQEVILRCVPISNHLYFYWYRQILGQKVEFLVSFYNNEISEKSEIFDDQFSVERPDGSNFTLKIRSTKLEDSAMYFCASSPERGRTDTQYFGPGTRLTVL.

J is TRBJ2-5 and V is TRBV10-3, with D perhaps matching TRBD1 (5 bases). CDR1 is ENHRY, CDR2 SYGVKD, per germline. Trimming took 3 bases from V and 4 from J, leaving 12 bases between them. The CDR3 is made up of 14 amino acids. CDR3 protein: CAISEGRVLETQYF. The CDR3 DNA is TGTGCCATCAGTGAAGGCAGGGTATTAGAGACCCAGTACTTC.

CDR3 sequence reads: CSVRPTGRGYTF. CDR3 DNA: TGCAGCGTTCGACCGACCGGTCGTGGCTACACCTTC. V gene TRBV29-1 combines with J gene TRBJ1-2; no clear D. From germline, CDR1 is SQVTM and CDR2 ANQGSEA. Trimming left V 5 bases short and J 7 bases short, with 14 bases between. This CDR3 is 12 amino acids long.

The genes are TRBV5-6 and TRBJ2-1, with 10 bases fitting TRBD2. The CDR3 contains 15 residues. Germline CDR1 and CDR2: SGHDT and YYEEEE. Losses at the gene ends were 4 bases for V and 10 bases for J; bases not matched to a gene: 11. CDR3 region: CASSKSGGAGQEQFF. CDR3 nucleotide sequence: TGTGCCAGCAGCAAAAGCGGGGGGGCCGGCCAGGAGCAGTTCTTC.

This rearrangement joins TRBV30 to TRBJ1-6; D gene ambiguous. The germline CDR1 and CDR2 sequences are GTSNPN and SVGIG (reference sequence). The CDR3 spans 16 residues. V gave up 3 bases and J gave up 0 bases, with 12 bases separating them. The CDR3: CAWSHDRSSYNSPLHF. The CDR3 coding sequence is TGTGCCTGGAGCCACGACCGGAGCTCCTATAATTCACCCCTCCACTTT.

The CDR3 nucleotides read TGTGCCAGCAGACGCGGGACAGCCTATGGCTACACCTTC. Translation: CASRRGTAYGYTF. The chain employs TRBV25-1 and TRBJ1-2; 7 positions match TRBD1. V was clipped by 6 bases and J by 4 bases; unmatched bases: 5. The germline CDR1 and CDR2 sequences are MGHDK and SYGVNS. There are 13 residues in the CDR3.

The rearrangement joins TRBV28 to TRBJ2-1; 8 bases match TRBD2. Trimming removed 5 bases from V and 0 bases from J; junction bases left unmatched: 6. Germline V gene data show CDR1 as MDHEN and CDR2 as SYDVKM. The CDR3 covers 16 residues. DNA for the CDR3: TGTGCCAGCAGTCCAGCGGGGGCTCCCTCCTACAATGAGCAGTTCTTC. Its translation: CASSPAGAPSYNEQFF.

This clone appeared many times. Additional DNA sequences in this sample encode the identical CDR3. This chain links TRBV14 with TRBJ2-3, with 7 nucleotides matching TRBD2. V gave up 2 bases and J gave up 4 bases; unmatched junction bases: 6. CDR1 and CDR2 (germline): SGHDN, FVKESK. The CDR3 is made up of 15 amino acids. Here the CDR3 DNA reads TGTGCCAGCAGCCAAAGGACTAGTGGCGCAGATACGCAGTATTTT. It encodes CASSQRTSGADTQYF.

This clone was seen a few times. The chain has TRBV5-1 and TRBJ2-7; the D gene could be TRBD1 or TRBD2 (5 bases each). Germline CDR1 SGHRS, CDR2 YFSETQ. The CDR3 length is 15 residues. V lost 4 bases to trimming and J lost 0 bases, with 14 bases between them. The CDR3 is CASSPSGGSSYEQYF. DNA for the CDR3: TGCGCCAGCAGCCCGAGTGGGGGAAGCTCCTACGAGCAGTACTTC.

V and J are TRBV28 and TRBJ1-1, with D maybe TRBD1 (5 bases). The length of the CDR3 is 14 residues. The germline CDR1 and CDR2 sequences are MDHEN and SYDVKM. V was pared by 5 bases and J by 0 bases, with 10 bases between. This CDR3 reads CASSPGPMNTEAFF. The CDR3 DNA is TGTGCCAGCAGTCCGGGACCGATGAACACTGAAGCTTTCTTT.

This clone has more than one count but fewer than ten. The V and J genes are TRBV29-1 and TRBJ1-1; 12 bases agree with TRBD1. CDR1 and CDR2 (germline): SQVTM, ANQGSEA. With V trimmed by 1 base and J by 4 bases, 7 bases remained unmatched. The CDR3 has 16 residues. CDR3 protein: CSVEVWDRGLSTEAFF. As DNA, the CDR3 is TGCAGCGTTGAAGTGTGGGACAGGGGGCTAAGCACTGAAGCTTTCTTT.

V usage is TRBV29-1 and J usage is TRBJ1-2; no firm D call. Germline values: CDR1 SQVTM, CDR2 ANQGSEA. The CDR3 runs 11 residues. V was trimmed by 7 bases and J by 8 bases, leaving 14 bases between them. The CDR3 region has the DNA TGCAGCGCCCTACTTTATGGAGGCTACACCTTC. It translates to CSALLYGGYTF.

This clone was observed a few times. The chain links TRBV4-3 to TRBJ2-3, with 7 bases fitting TRBD2. CDR1 is LGHNA, CDR2 YSLEER, per germline. There are 19 residues in the CDR3. V lost 0 bases and J lost 4; bases outside the gene matches: 16. As DNA, the CDR3 is TGCGCCAGCAGCCAAGAAAGCGGGACCAGATTTCTCCGTGCAGATACGCAGTATTTT. Amino acid sequence: CASSQESGTRFLRADTQYF.

The chain recombines TRBV25-1 with TRBJ1-6; D not certain. The ends were cut back, 3 bases at V and 10 bases at J, with 13 bases in the middle. Germline V gene sequence: CDR1 MGHDK, CDR2 SYGVNS. This CDR3 has 14 amino acids. The CDR3 spells CASSETGEGSPLHF. CDR3 nucleotides: TGTGCCAGCAGTGAGACCGGAGAGGGATCACCCCTCCACTTT. The full variable domain, in which reference TRBV25-1 and TRBJ1-6 provide the parts outside the CDR3, is EADIYQTPRYLVIGTGKKITLECSQTMGHDKMYWYQQDPGMELHLIHYSYGVNSTEKGDLSSESTVSRIRTEHFPLTLESARPSHTSQYLCASSETGEGSPLHFGNGTRLTVT.

The chain carries TRBV27 and TRBJ2-3; a weak D match, TRBD1 (6 bases). Looked up from germline, CDR1 is MNHEY and CDR2 is SMNVEV (reference sequence). V was shortened by 5 bases and J by 2 bases, with 11 bases between the two germline ends. This CDR3 is 14 amino acids long. The CDR3 DNA reads TGTGCCAGCAGTCCCCGACAGGTCACAGATACGCAGTATTTT. Its protein is CASSPRQVTDTQYF.

The chain uses TRBV5-6 and TRBJ1-2; D remains unclear. Germline V gene sequence: CDR1 SGHDT, CDR2 YYEEEE. This CDR3 has 15 residues. Trimming took off 5 bases at V and 0 bases at J, with 14 bases between the two ends. The CDR3 DNA sequence: TGTGCCAGCAGAAAAACAGAACCCACTAACTATGGCTACACCTTC. The encoded protein is CASRKTEPTNYGYTF.

J is TRBJ2-7 and V is TRBV6-1; D might be TRBD1 (6 bases). Between the trimmed V and J ends, which lost 8 bases and 3 bases, there was a span of 11 bases. The CDR3 consists of 12 residues. Germline assignment: CDR1 MNHNS and CDR2 SASEGT. CDR3 bases: TGTGCCAGCTCCCGGGACAACTACGAGCAGTACTTC. It translates to CASSRDNYEQYF.

V and J are TRBV30 and TRBJ2-7; no firm D call. The CDR3 is 12 residues long. The germline gives CDR1 GTSNPN, CDR2 SVGIG (reference sequence). V was pared by 2 bases and J by 7 bases, with 12 bases between. The CDR3 sequence is CAWSSRFGEQYF. The CDR3, as DNA: TGTGCCTGGAGTTCGCGTTTTGGTGAGCAGTACTTC. Filled out from reference TRBV30 and TRBJ2-7, the complete variable domain reads SQTIHQWPATLVQPVGSPLSLECTVEGTSNPNLYWYRQAAGRGLQLLFYSVGIGQISSEVPQNLSASRPQDRQFILSSKKLLLSDSGFYLCAWSSRFGEQYFGPGTRLTVT.

This clone has only a few counts. The V gene is TRBV7-3, the J gene TRBJ2-3, with D maybe TRBD2 (6 bases). The CDR3 is made up of 16 amino acids. Germline V gene sequence: CDR1 SGHTA, CDR2 FQGTGA. The ends were cut back, 4 bases at V and 1 base at J, with 15 bases in the middle. CDR3: CASSSQSGGGTDTQYF. The CDR3 DNA sequence: TGTGCCAGCAGCTCACAATCAGGAGGGGGCACAGATACGCAGTATTTT. The full variable domain, its missing parts supplied by reference TRBV7-3 and TRBJ2-3, is GAGVSQTPSNKVTEKGKYVELRCDPISGHTALYWYRQSLGQGPEFLIYFQGTGAADDSGLPNDRFFAVRPEGSVSTLKIQRTERGDSAVYLCASSSQSGGGTDTQYFGPGTRLTVL.

The CDR3 DNA follows: TGCGCCAGCAACCGGGCAGGGTGCGCCAGCAAGGATACGCAGTATTTT. Translated: CASNRAGCASKDTQYF. This chain uses TRBV4-3 with TRBJ2-3, with a possible D match to TRBD1 (5 bases). Germline CDR1 reads LGHNA; CDR2 reads YSLEER. CDR3 length: 16 residues. Trimming took off 7 bases at V and 6 bases at J, with 23 bases between the two ends.

This rearrangement joins TRBV29-1 to TRBJ1-1, with unresolved D. CDR3 length: 12 residues. Trimming cost V 4 bases and J 0 bases, with 6 bases left between them. Looked up from germline, CDR1 is SQVTM and CDR2 is ANQGSEA. CDR3 in amino acids: CSVAALNTEAFF. DNA of the CDR3: TGCAGCGTTGCGGCGTTGAACACTGAAGCTTTCTTT. The entire variable domain, with the rest obtained from reference TRBV29-1 and TRBJ1-1, is as follows: SAVISQKPSRDICQRGTSLTIQCQVDSQVTMMFWYRQQPGQSLTLIATANQGSEATYESGFVIDKFPISRPNLTFSTLTVSNMSPEDSSIYLCSVAALNTEAFFGQGTRLTVV.

The sample holds one count of this clone. The chain recombines TRBV23-1 with TRBJ2-5, with 12 bases that match TRBD2. Being an ORF, TRBV23-1 has a function that is uncertain. With V trimmed by 7 bases and J by 5 bases, 14 bases remained unmatched. The CDR3 totals 17 residues. DNA of the CDR3: TGCGCCAGCACCCAACATCAGCTAGCGGGGGGGGAGGAGACCCAGTACTTC. Encoded protein: CASTQHQLAGGEETQYF.

The chain couples TRBV29-1 to TRBJ1-2; 10 positions agree with TRBD1. Trimming cost V 4 bases and J 6 bases; bases outside gene matches: 5. The CDR3 totals 13 residues. Germline lookup yields CDR1 SQVTM and CDR2 ANQGSEA. CDR3 in DNA: TGCAGCGTTGGAACCGGGACAGGGGATGGCTACACCTTC. Translation: CSVGTGTGDGYTF.

This sequence joins TRBV5-1 and TRBJ2-2; D possibly corresponds to TRBD2 (6 bases). There are 13 residues in the CDR3. CDR1 and CDR2 (germline): SGHRS, YFSETQ. Trimming took 6 bases from V and 6 from J, leaving 12 bases between them. CDR3: CASTSTSPGELFF. The CDR3 DNA reads as TGCGCCAGCACGTCCACTAGCCCCGGGGAGCTGTTTTTT.

A single count supports this clone. The chain joins TRBV2 to TRBJ2-5; the D gene is possibly TRBD1 (6 bases). The CDR3 runs to 14 residues. Germline V gene sequence: CDR1 SNHLY, CDR2 FYNNEI. V was clipped by 1 base and J by 2 bases, with 8 bases between them. This CDR3 reads CASSEGTVQETQYF. The CDR3, as DNA: TGTGCCAGCAGTGAAGGGACAGTACAAGAGACCCAGTACTTC.

This sequence joins TRBV5-1 and TRBJ2-1, with TRBD1 matching 7 bases. Germline V gene data show CDR1 as SGHRS and CDR2 as YFSETQ. Trimming at V came to 0 bases and at J to 12 bases, leaving 3 bases not matched to a gene. The CDR3 is 12 amino acids. This CDR3 is CASSLETGPQFF. The CDR3, as DNA: TGCGCCAGCAGCTTGGAGACAGGGCCGCAGTTCTTC.

The gene calls are TRBV4-3 and TRBJ1-6; D is unclear. V lost 0 bases and J 10 bases, leaving 10 bases between the germline ends. The germline V gene encodes CDR1 LGHNA and CDR2 YSLEER. CDR3 length: 14 amino acids. In DNA form, the CDR3 reads TGCGCCAGCAGCCAAGAGGAAACCACGTCACCCCTCCACTTT. Encoded protein: CASSQEETTSPLHF.

V is TRBV4-2 and J is TRBJ1-6, with D unclear. CDR1 is LGHNA, CDR2 YNFKEQ, per germline. The ends were cut back, 1 base at V and 5 bases at J, with 9 bases in the middle. This CDR3 comprises 15 residues. CDR3 sequence reads: CASSQAYPNNSPLHF. The CDR3 coding sequence is TGTGCCAGCAGCCAAGCATATCCGAATAATTCACCCCTCCACTTT.

The J gene is TRBJ2-1, the V gene TRBV30; D is possibly TRBD2 (5 bases). The length of the CDR3 is 14 residues. Germline assignment: CDR1 GTSNPN and CDR2 SVGIG (reference sequence). V was clipped by 0 bases and J by 7 bases, with 13 bases between them. The CDR3, as DNA: TGTGCCTGGAGTGTAGGGCTAGCCCCAAATGAGCAGTTCTTC. This sequence encodes CAWSVGLAPNEQFF.